The 2 T cell receptor beta chains below were found in one sample sequenced in a study of patients and donors after allogeneic stem cell transplantation (dated by TCRdb to 2018 to 2020). The library was prepared using RT-PCR. These reads were obtained on a NextSeq 550. TCRdb reanalyzed the raw reads on its own, using fastp at Q25 for trimming and MiXCR for clone calling, and kept in-frame beta chains. Identical CDR3 protein sequences are pooled into one entry, listed with their most common genes and DNA. The sample data list tens of thousands of distinct CDR3 sequences, and about 44% of these were observed just once. The top ten clones comprise roughly three fifths of the sample. What was sequenced was blood, either unsorted or a sorted T cell fraction (not recorded which). The receptor source for this set is a human donor who was either an allogeneic HSCT recipient or a stem cell or donor lymphocyte infusion donor (not recorded which). It is not recorded whose cells these are; they may come from a transplant donor.

The chain couples TRBV27 to TRBJ2-3; 13 nucleotides line up with TRBD2. Trimming cost V 11 bases and J 3 bases; bases outside gene matches: 8. The length of the CDR3 is 15 residues. Germline assignment: CDR1 MNHEY and CDR2 SMNVEV (reference sequence). In nucleotides, the CDR3 is TGTGCCTGCGGACTAGCGGGAGTGCAGACAGATACGCAGTATTTT. Translation gives CACGLAGVQTDTQYF.

The rearrangement links TRBV15 to TRBJ1-6, with D possibly being TRBD1 (5 bases). Trimming stripped 2 bases from V and 8 bases from J, with 7 bases between. This CDR3 is built from 13 residues. Germline loops: CDR1 LNHNV, CDR2 YYDKDF (reference sequence). This CDR3 is CATSRSRDSPLHF. DNA for the CDR3: TGTGCCACCAGCAGATCCAGGGATTCACCCCTCCACTTT.